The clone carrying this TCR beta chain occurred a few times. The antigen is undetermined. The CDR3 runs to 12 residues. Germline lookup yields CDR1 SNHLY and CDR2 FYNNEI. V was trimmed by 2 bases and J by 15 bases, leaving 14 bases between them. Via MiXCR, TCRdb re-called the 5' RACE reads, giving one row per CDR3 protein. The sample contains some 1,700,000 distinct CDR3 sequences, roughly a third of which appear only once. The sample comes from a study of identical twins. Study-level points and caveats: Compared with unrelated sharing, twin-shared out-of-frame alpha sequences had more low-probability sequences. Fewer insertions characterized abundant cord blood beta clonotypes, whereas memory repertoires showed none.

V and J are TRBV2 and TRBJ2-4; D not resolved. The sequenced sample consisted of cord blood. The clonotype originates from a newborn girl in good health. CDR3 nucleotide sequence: TGTGCCAGCAGTGAATCAAGGTACGACGGGTACTTC. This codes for CASSESRYDGYF.